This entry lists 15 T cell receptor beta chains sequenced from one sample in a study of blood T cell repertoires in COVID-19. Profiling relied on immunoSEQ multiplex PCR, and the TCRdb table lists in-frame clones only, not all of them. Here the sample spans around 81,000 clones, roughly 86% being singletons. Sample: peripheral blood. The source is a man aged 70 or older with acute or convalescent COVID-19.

CDR3 sequence reads: CASSLDGGINSPLHF. Written as DNA, the CDR3 is TGCGCCAGCAGCTTGGATGGAGGGATCAATTCACCCCTCCACTTT. V and J are TRBV5-1 and TRBJ1-6; unclear D gene. Germline CDR1 and CDR2: SGHRS and YFSETQ. This CDR3 region has 15 residues. V lost 0 bases, J lost 7 bases, and 11 bases lay in between.

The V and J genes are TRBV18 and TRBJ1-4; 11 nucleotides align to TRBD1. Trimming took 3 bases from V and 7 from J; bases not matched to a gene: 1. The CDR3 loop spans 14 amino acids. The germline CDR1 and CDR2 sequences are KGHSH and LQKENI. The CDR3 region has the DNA TGTGCCAGCTCACCCGGGACAGGGGGTGAAAAACTGTTTTTT. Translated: CASSPGTGGEKLFF.

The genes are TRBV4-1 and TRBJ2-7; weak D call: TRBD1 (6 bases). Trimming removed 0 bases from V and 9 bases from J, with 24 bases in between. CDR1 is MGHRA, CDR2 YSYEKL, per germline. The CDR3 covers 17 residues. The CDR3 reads CASSQEGTGRLRGGQYF. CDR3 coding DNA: TGCGCCAGCAGCCAAGAGGGTACCGGCCGTCTGCGAGGGGGGCAGTACTTC.

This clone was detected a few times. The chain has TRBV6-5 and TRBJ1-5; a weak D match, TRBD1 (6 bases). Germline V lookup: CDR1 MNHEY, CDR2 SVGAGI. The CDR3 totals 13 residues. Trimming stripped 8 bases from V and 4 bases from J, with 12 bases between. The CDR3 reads CASGVTGNQPQHF. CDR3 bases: TGTGCCAGCGGGGTCACAGGGAATCAGCCCCAGCATTTT.

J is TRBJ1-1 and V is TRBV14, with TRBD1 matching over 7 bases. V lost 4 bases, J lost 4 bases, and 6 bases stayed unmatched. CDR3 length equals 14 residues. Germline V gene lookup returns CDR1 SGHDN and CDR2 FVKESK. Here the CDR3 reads CASSPGGYSTEAFF. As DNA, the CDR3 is TGTGCCAGCAGCCCAGGGGGATATTCCACTGAAGCTTTCTTT.

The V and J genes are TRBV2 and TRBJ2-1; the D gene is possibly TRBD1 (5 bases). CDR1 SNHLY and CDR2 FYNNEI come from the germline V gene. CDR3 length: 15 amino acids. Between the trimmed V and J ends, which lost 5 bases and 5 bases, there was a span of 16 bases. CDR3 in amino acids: CASSWSFREDNEQFF. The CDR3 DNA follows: TGTGCCAGCAGTTGGTCATTCAGGGAAGACAATGAGCAGTTCTTC.

Here the CDR3 reads CASSEGAWGHEQYF. As DNA, the CDR3 is TGTGCCAGCAGTGAGGGGGCATGGGGCCACGAGCAGTACTTC. V gene TRBV2 combines with J gene TRBJ2-7; tentatively, D is TRBD1 (6 bases). CDR3 length equals 14 residues. Germline V gene data show CDR1 as SNHLY and CDR2 as FYNNEI. Between the trimmed V and J ends, which lost 3 bases and 5 bases, there was a span of 14 bases. Full variable domain (remainder filled in from reference TRBV2 and TRBJ2-7): EPEVTQTPSHQVTQMGQEVILRCVPISNHLYFYWYRQILGQKVEFLVSFYNNEISEKSEIFDDQFSVERPDGSNFTLKIRSTKLEDSAMYFCASSEGAWGHEQYFGPGTRLTVT.

In DNA, the CDR3 is TGTGCCAGTAGTAGGGGACAGGGGTACGACGAGCAGTACTTC. Translation: CASSRGQGYDEQYF. The chain couples TRBV19 to TRBJ2-7; 10 bases are a match to TRBD1. V dropped 4 bases and J dropped 5; count of bases not matched to a gene: 5. CDR3 length: 14 amino acids. The germline gives CDR1 LNHDA, CDR2 SQIVND (reference sequence).

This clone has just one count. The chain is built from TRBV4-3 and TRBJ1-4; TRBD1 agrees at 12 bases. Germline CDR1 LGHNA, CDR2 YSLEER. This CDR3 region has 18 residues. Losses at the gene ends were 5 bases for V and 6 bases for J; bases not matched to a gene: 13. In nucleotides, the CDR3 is TGCGCCAGCAGCTATGGGACAGGGGGCGAAGGGTTTGATGAAAAACTGTTTTTT. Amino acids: CASSYGTGGEGFDEKLFF.

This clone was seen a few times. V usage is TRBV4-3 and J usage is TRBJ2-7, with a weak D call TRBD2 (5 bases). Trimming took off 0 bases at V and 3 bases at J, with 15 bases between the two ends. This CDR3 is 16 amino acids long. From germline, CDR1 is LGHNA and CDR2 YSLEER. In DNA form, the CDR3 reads TGCGCCAGCAGCCAAGATATGGCTAGCTTATTCTACGAGCAGTACTTC. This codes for CASSQDMASLFYEQYF.

The CDR3 loop reads CASSARDRSENTEAFF. The CDR3 DNA reads as TGTGCCAGCAGCGCCCGCGACAGGTCAGAGAACACTGAAGCTTTCTTT. This rearrangement joins TRBV3-1 (or the pseudogene TRBV3-2) to TRBJ1-1; D might be TRBD1 (6 bases). The CDR3 is 16 amino acids. V was shortened by 5 bases and J by 1 base, with 17 bases between the two germline ends. Germline CDR1 reads LGHDT; CDR2 reads YNNKEL (reference sequence).

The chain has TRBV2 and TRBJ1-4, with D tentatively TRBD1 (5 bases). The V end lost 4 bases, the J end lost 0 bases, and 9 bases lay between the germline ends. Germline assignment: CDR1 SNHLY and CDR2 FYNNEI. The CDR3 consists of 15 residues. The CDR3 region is CASSGQSSTNEKLFF. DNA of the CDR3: TGTGCCAGCAGTGGACAGAGCTCAACTAATGAAAAACTGTTTTTT. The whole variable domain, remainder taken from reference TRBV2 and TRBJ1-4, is EPEVTQTPSHQVTQMGQEVILRCVPISNHLYFYWYRQILGQKVEFLVSFYNNEISEKSEIFDDQFSVERPDGSNFTLKIRSTKLEDSAMYFCASSGQSSTNEKLFFGSGTQLSVL.

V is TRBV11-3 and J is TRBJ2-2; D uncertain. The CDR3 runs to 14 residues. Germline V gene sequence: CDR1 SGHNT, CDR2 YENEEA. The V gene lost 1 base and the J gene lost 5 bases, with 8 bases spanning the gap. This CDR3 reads CASSLGSWTGELFF. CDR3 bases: TGTGCCAGCAGCTTAGGTAGTTGGACCGGGGAGCTGTTTTTT.

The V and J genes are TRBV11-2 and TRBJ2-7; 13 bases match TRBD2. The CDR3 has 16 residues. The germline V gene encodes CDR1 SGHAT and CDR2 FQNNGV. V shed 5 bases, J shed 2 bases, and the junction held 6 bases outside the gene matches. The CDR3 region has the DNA TGTGCCAGCAGCGACACTAGCGGGAGGGTAGCCTACGAGCAGTACTTC. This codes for CASSDTSGRVAYEQYF.

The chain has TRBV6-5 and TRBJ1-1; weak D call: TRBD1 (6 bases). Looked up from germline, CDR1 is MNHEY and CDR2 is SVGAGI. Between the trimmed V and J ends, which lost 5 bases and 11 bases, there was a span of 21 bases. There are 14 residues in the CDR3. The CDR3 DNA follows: TGTGCCAGCAGTCCCTGGGGCAGGGGAGAATTGGCTTTCTTT. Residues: CASSPWGRGELAFF.